This T cell receptor beta chain originates from a study of early T cells in non-severe SARS-CoV-2 infection. Across the study: Bulk RNA isolated from unsorted whole blood underwent sequencing; chains were not paired.

The study, taken as a whole, reports: VDJdb matching skewed toward anti-spike CD8 responses, missing private and CD4 specificities.

Each cDNA molecule carried a unique molecular identifier. TCRdb ran MiXCR on the 5' RACE reads and lists one entry per CDR3 protein. The table lists about 61,000 distinct CDR3 sequences, around 12% of them singletons. J lost 5 bases, V lost 2 bases, and 1 base had no gene match. This CDR3 contains 14 residues. Germline assignment: CDR1 LGHDT and CDR2 YNNKEL (reference sequence). This clonotype was counted at least ten times. Its specificity is unknown. The chain uses TRBV3-1 and TRBJ2-2; 8 bases agree with TRBD1. The sequence was collected from an adult who was a healthcare worker with PCR-confirmed SARS-CoV-2 infection or an uninfected control (not recorded which). The donor label of this sample is uncertain. Sequencing used whole blood, obtained at baseline. The CDR3, as DNA: TGTGCCAGCAGCCAAAGACAGGGGACCGGGGAGCTGTTTTTT. Translation gives CASSQRQGTGELFF.